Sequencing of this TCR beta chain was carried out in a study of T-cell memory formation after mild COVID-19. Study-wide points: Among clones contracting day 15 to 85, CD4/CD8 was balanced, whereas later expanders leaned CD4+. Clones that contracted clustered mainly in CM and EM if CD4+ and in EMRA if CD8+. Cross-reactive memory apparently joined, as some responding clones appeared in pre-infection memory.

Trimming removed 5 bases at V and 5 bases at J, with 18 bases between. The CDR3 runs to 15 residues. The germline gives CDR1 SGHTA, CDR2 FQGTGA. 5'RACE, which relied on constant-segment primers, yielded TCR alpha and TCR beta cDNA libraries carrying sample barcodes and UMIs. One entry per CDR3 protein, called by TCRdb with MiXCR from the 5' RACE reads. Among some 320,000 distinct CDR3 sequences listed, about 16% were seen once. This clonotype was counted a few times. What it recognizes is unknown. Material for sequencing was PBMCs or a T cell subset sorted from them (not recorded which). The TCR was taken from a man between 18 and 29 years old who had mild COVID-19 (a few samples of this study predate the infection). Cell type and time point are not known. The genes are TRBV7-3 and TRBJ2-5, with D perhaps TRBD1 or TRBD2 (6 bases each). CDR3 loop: CASSPSYGGLETQYF. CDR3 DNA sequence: TGTGCCAGCAGCCCCTCCTATGGGGGGCTGGAGACCCAGTACTTC.